This TCR beta chain was profiled in a study of shared clonotypes between healthy human individuals. This clone showed up just once. The antigen remains unidentified. TCRdb keeps only in-frame clones here, not all; method: immunoSEQ multiplex PCR. The table includes some 650,000 clones, 95% to 98% detected once. Points from the study as a whole: In the sorted subsets, rarefaction showed sequencing was incomplete despite large depth. Clonotype sharing among donors was thought likely to change with sequencing depth.

Germline V gene lookup returns CDR1 KGHSH and CDR2 LQKENI. The CDR3 covers 13 residues. The junction had 3 bases not matched to a gene; V was cut back by 3 bases and J by 5 bases. The TCR was taken from a woman under 40 in good health. The gene calls are TRBV18 and TRBJ2-7; the match to TRBD1 covers 8 bases. Specimen: naive CD4+ T cells sorted from blood. Subset reported: CD45RA+ positively selected. In nucleotides, the CDR3 is TGTGCCAGCTCACCCCTGGACAGGGACGAGCAGTACTTC. It encodes CASSPLDRDEQYF.